The 10 T cell receptor beta chains below all came from one sample that was sequenced in a study of cytomegalovirus exposure and HLA in healthy donors. The PCR was carried out with 60 Vbeta primers and 13 Jbeta primers. Using immunoSEQ multiplex PCR, the repertoire was profiled, and TCRdb retains in-frame clones only, with some absent. The table lists 150,000 to 200,000 clones. Input material: PBMCs. The receptors were sampled from a woman aged 60-75 years in good health and CMV-seronegative.

The genes are TRBV7-8 and TRBJ1-2, with TRBD1 matching over 7 bases. The length of the CDR3 is 14 residues. The germline V gene encodes CDR1 SGHVS and CDR2 FQNEAQ. J gave up 9 bases and V 2 bases, and 9 bases lay outside the gene matches. CDR3 sequence (DNA): TGTGCCAGCAGCTTAATCAGCCAGGGGGAACGCTACACCTTC. This sequence encodes CASSLISQGERYTF.

The chain links TRBV5-6 to TRBJ1-4; D is unresolved. The CDR3 loop spans 14 amino acids. V was trimmed by 2 bases and J by 5 bases, leaving 10 bases between them. Germline CDR1 SGHDT, CDR2 YYEEEE. The chain's CDR3 is CASSFEGLNEKLFF. The CDR3 DNA is TGTGCCAGCAGCTTCGAGGGCTTAAATGAAAAACTGTTTTTT.

The chain carries TRBV7-8 and TRBJ1-1; a weak D match, TRBD1 (6 bases). This CDR3 has 12 residues. Germline V gene sequence: CDR1 SGHVS, CDR2 FQNEAQ. Trimming took 0 bases from V and 7 from J, leaving 6 bases between them. CDR3 coding DNA: TGTGCCAGCAGCTTAGCGGGACATGAAGCTTTCTTT. This codes for CASSLAGHEAFF.

The V call is TRBV5-4, the J call TRBJ2-2; 10 bases agree with TRBD1. Germline CDR1 is SGHNT and CDR2 is YYREEE (reference sequence). The V segment lost 3 bases and the J segment 7 bases; nucleotides outside the gene matches: 3. CDR3 length: 14 residues. The CDR3 sequence: CASSWGQGFGELFF. As DNA, the CDR3 is TGTGCCAGCAGCTGGGGACAGGGGTTCGGGGAGCTGTTTTTT.

CDR3 amino acids: CASSPSQASGYGYTF. The DNA for the CDR3 is TGTGCCAGCAGCCCCTCTCAAGCCTCGGGGTATGGCTACACCTTC. The V gene is TRBV7-2, the J gene TRBJ1-2; no clear D gene. With 5 bases removed from V and 5 bases from J, the gap between germline ends came to 18 bases. Looked up from germline, CDR1 is SGHTA and CDR2 is FQGNSA. This CDR3 spans 15 amino acids.

The CDR3 DNA sequence: TGCGCCACCCAGCGTCGGACAGAGGGCACTGAAGCTTTCTTT. As protein: CATQRRTEGTEAFF. The V call is TRBV10-2, the J call TRBJ1-1, with D tentatively TRBD1 (6 bases). From germline, CDR1 is WSHSY and CDR2 SAAADI. This CDR3 has 14 residues. Trimming took off 10 bases at V and 4 bases at J, with 19 bases between the two ends.

The chain links TRBV5-6 to TRBJ1-6; D not resolved. From germline, CDR1 is SGHDT and CDR2 YYEEEE. Trimming removed 0 bases from V and 6 bases from J, with 10 bases in between. The CDR3 consists of 15 residues. As DNA, the CDR3 is TGTGCCAGCAGCTTGGGACCAGGCCTTAATTCACCCCTCCACTTT. Protein: CASSLGPGLNSPLHF.

The V call is TRBV6-1, the J call TRBJ2-3; D may be TRBD2 (5 bases). The CDR3 extends over 15 amino acids. From germline, CDR1 is MNHNS and CDR2 SASEGT. V lost 0 bases and J 1 base, leaving 8 bases between the germline ends. The CDR3 DNA reads as TGTGCCAGCAGTGAAGCCCGGACTGGCACAGATACGCAGTATTTT. Translation: CASSEARTGTDTQYF.

The V gene is TRBV7-9, the J gene TRBJ1-1; D unclear. The CDR3 length is 12 residues. Trimming took 1 base from V and 7 from J, leaving 7 bases between them. The germline V gene has CDR1 SEHNR and CDR2 FQNEAQ (reference sequence). CDR3 DNA: TGTGCCAGCAGCTTAGAGAGCGGTGAAGCTTTCTTT. Amino acid sequence: CASSLESGEAFF.

This chain connects TRBV2 to TRBJ1-1; D is possibly TRBD1 (5 bases). CDR3 length: 16 residues. The germline V gene encodes CDR1 SNHLY and CDR2 FYNNEI. V lost 4 bases, J lost 2 bases, and 17 bases lay in between. The CDR3, as DNA: TGTGCCAGCAGTGGAGGTGTGGAGGGACCCAACACTGAAGCTTTCTTT. Its protein product is CASSGGVEGPNTEAFF.